This note documents a single T cell receptor (beta chain) sequence. It has no known antigen specificity. No clone much larger than this one lies a single base away; base qualities are absent. This record comes from a study of control samples from healthy donors and cancer patients (TCRdb year 2020). The germline ends are 8 bases apart after V is trimmed by 2 bases and J by 4 bases. Including the terminal cysteine and phenylalanine, the CDR3 comprises 14 residues. Only the CDR3 portion is preserved as DNA: 42 bases, with reading frame beginning at the first base. Sequences SEHNR (CDR1) and FQNEAQ (CDR2) are obtained from the germline V gene (reference sequence). Preparation of the library involved the immunoSEQ multiplex PCR assay. TCRdb re-hosts the immuneACCESS table, in-frame sequences only. Its copies lack some clones; in the studies checked, an unresolved V gene accounts for under half of them, and the cause for the rest is not known. The sample yields about 150,000 clones; more than 85% were counted once. The ten top clones hold about 2.4% of the sample.

The specimen was blood. The rearrangement combines TRBV7-9 with TRBJ1-4; the D gene lacks a confident call. This receptor was obtained from a man in his forties or fifties in good health. This receptor carries the CDR3 CASSLTGNNEKLFF. The bases are TGTGCCAGCAGCTTAACGGGGAATAATGAAAAACTGTTTTTT.